These T cell receptor beta chains were read from a single sample in a study of T cells in Graves' hyperthyroidism and ophthalmopathy. Via MiXCR, TCRdb re-called the multiplex PCR reads, giving one row per CDR3 protein. The table has 300,000 to 500,000 distinct CDR3 sequences, more than 12% seen once. Sequenced sample: blood. The receptor set was obtained from a woman in her thirties with Graves' hyperthyroidism. The CDR3 runs from the conserved cysteine through the conserved F or W. The D gene is left open where the match is weak. Not all rows give a size; the values are once, few, many and, for expanded clones, a class.

clone_size j_call d_call v_call cdr3_aa cdr3_nt
NA TRBJ1-5 TRBD1 TRBV4-1 CASSHPKTGGRQPQHF TGCGCCAGCAGCCATCCCAAGACAGGGGGCAGGCAGCCCCAGCATTTT
many TRBJ1-2 NA TRBV20-1 CSASFRIGYGYTF TGCAGTGCTAGCTTCAGGATTGGGTATGGCTACACCTTC
many TRBJ2-5 TRBD2 TRBV24-1 CATSTPGLAGETQYF TGTGCCACTTCCACCCCGGGACTAGCGGGAGAGACCCAGTACTTC
NA TRBJ1-5 NA TRBV5-1 CASSKQGTQPQHF TGCGCCAGCAGTAAACAGGGTACCCAGCCCCAGCATTTT
NA TRBJ2-7 NA TRBV28 CASSPLESSYEQYF TGTGCCAGCAGTCCACTAGAAAGCTCCTACGAGCAGTACTTC
many TRBJ2-1 NA TRBV20-1 CSASSYTSSYNEQFF TGCAGTGCTAGCAGCTACACGAGCTCCTACAATGAGCAGTTCTTC
NA TRBJ2-5 TRBD2 TRBV3-1 CASSPLGVAGGPQETQYF TGTGCCAGCAGCCCCCTTGGGGTAGCGGGAGGCCCACAAGAGACCCAGTACTTC
many TRBJ2-7 TRBD2 TRBV9 CASSVSGSEGYEQYF TGTGCCAGCAGCGTGAGCGGGAGTGAGGGTTACGAGCAGTACTTC
NA TRBJ2-5 NA TRBV10-3 CAISWPEETQYF TGTGCCATCAGTTGGCCTGAAGAGACCCAGTACTTC
many TRBJ2-1 TRBD1 TRBV5-6 CASSSTGGGVGFHYNEQFF TGTGCCAGCAGCTCGACAGGGGGCGGCGTCGGTTTCCACTACAATGAGCAGTTCTTC
NA TRBJ2-5 NA TRBV5-1 CASSLVTPETQYF TGCGCCAGCAGCTTGGTGACCCCCGAGACCCAGTACTTC
few TRBJ1-6 TRBD1 TRBV5-1 CASSPGQGGNNSPLHF TGCGCCAGCAGCCCTGGACAGGGGGGGAATAATTCACCCCTCCACTTT